The clone carrying this T cell receptor beta chain has a handful of counts. Its antigen is as yet unknown. The CDR3 spans 14 residues. The ends were cut back, 0 bases at V and 4 bases at J, with 6 bases in the middle. The germline CDR1 and CDR2 sequences are MGHRA and YSYEKL. One entry per CDR3 protein, called by TCRdb with MiXCR from the reads. The sample lists 110,000 or so distinct CDR3 sequences, 30% occurring once. The data are from a study of T cell repertoires in cytomegalovirus infection. Study results and limitations: Summed frequency of shared TCR beta families picked out CMV carriers who also had the relevant HLA.

The sequencing used CD8+ T cells from cultured PBMCs, collected from culture after CMV antigen stimulation. The chain couples TRBV4-1 to TRBJ2-2; D gene ambiguous. This receptor was taken from a human donor in good health (CMV status not recorded). Some clones in this sample may be carry-over from other donors' samples. The CDR3 reads CASSQESPTGELFF. DNA for the CDR3: TGCGCCAGCAGCCAAGAATCCCCCACCGGGGAGCTGTTTTTT.